The rows below give T cell receptor beta chains drawn from one sample of a study of T-cell reconstitution after alpha-beta-depleted transplantation in children. TCRdb analysed the PCR reads with MiXCR anew, one entry per CDR3 protein. The sample records 98,000 or so distinct CDR3 sequences, about 6% being singletons. The starting material was PBMCs, mostly from graft donor cells, obtained 360 days after TCRalphabeta/CD19-depleted stem cell transplant. Receptor source: a male patient between 2 and 10 years old who had a stem cell transplant for acute lymphoblastic leukemia, so the T cells may come from the graft donor. CDR3s include the opening cysteine and the closing phenylalanine or tryptophan. A D gene is named only where the DNA matches it firmly. Size tells how often a clone was seen (once, few, many) or the class of an expanded clone, and some rows leave it out.

NA,TRBV6-1,TRBJ2-5,NA,15,CASRRTGRGQETQYF,TGTGCCAGCAGGAGGACAGGGCGGGGGCAAGAGACCCAGTACTTC
few,TRBV28,TRBJ2-3,NA,15,CASSPFSKGTDTQYF,TGTGCCAGCAGTCCTTTCAGTAAGGGCACAGATACGCAGTATTTT
many,TRBV5-1,TRBJ2-5,NA,13,CASSLWQRETQYF,TGCGCCAGCAGCTTGTGGCAGAGGGAGACCCAGTACTTC
many,TRBV12-3/TRBV12-4,TRBJ1-1,NA,13,CASRTGPNTEAFF,TGTGCCAGCAGAACCGGGCCTAACACTGAAGCTTTCTTT
NA,TRBV4-1,TRBJ2-3,TRBD2,21,CASSLFGPGLAGVKDSDTQYF,TGCGCCAGCAGCCTTTTTGGACCGGGACTAGCGGGAGTAAAAGACTCAGATACGCAGTATTTT
NA,TRBV4-3,TRBJ1-4,NA,14,CASSPMGLGEKLFF,TGCGCCAGCAGCCCTATGGGACTGGGTGAAAAACTGTTTTTT
many,TRBV6-1,TRBJ2-1,TRBD2,14,CASKTSGEYNEQFF,TGTGCCAGCAAGACTAGCGGGGAGTACAATGAGCAGTTCTTC
many,TRBV5-1,TRBJ1-1,NA,15,CASSLITRLNTEAFF,TGCGCCAGCAGCTTGATCACAAGACTGAACACTGAAGCTTTCTTT
many,TRBV7-9,TRBJ2-2,NA,15,CASSLTGTGTGELFF,TGTGCCAGCAGCTTAACCGGGACTGGGACCGGGGAGCTGTTTTTT
few,TRBV7-8,TRBJ2-4,TRBD2,16,CASSLEGRGAKNIQYF,TGTGCCAGCAGCTTAGAAGGGAGGGGTGCCAAAAACATTCAGTACTTC
many,TRBV5-5,TRBJ1-1,NA,11,CASSSDTEAFF,TGTGCCAGCAGCTCGGACACTGAAGCTTTCTTT
NA,TRBV6-5,TRBJ2-2,TRBD1,16,CASTFLRQGNTGELFF,TGTGCCAGCACTTTCCTGAGACAGGGGAACACCGGGGAGCTGTTTTTT
many,TRBV6-5,TRBJ2-7,NA,13,CASSYYRTDEQYF,TGTGCCAGCAGTTACTACAGGACAGACGAGCAGTACTTC
many,TRBV4-3,TRBJ2-4,NA,18,CASSQDTVNHSPKNIQYF,TGCGCCAGCAGCCAAGATACGGTGAACCACTCGCCCAAAAACATTCAGTACTTC
many,TRBV4-3,TRBJ2-5,NA,16,CASSQDPGRGWETQYF,TGCGCCAGCAGCCAAGATCCGGGGAGAGGGTGGGAGACCCAGTACTTC
many,TRBV9,TRBJ2-1,NA,15,CASSVGGGGYNEQFF,TGTGCCAGCAGCGTAGGAGGGGGTGGCTACAATGAGCAGTTCTTC
many,TRBV6-2/TRBV6-3,TRBJ2-7,NA,14,CASSYAGISYEQYF,TGTGCCAGCAGTTACGCGGGTATCTCCTACGAGCAGTACTTC
many,TRBV7-9,TRBJ1-2,NA,14,CASSYPTVNYGYTF,TGTGCCAGCAGCTACCCGACGGTGAACTATGGCTACACCTTC
many,TRBV20-1,TRBJ2-7,NA,13,CSAGRDRYYEQYF,TGCAGTGCAGGCAGGGACCGCTATTACGAGCAGTACTTC
few,TRBV4-3,TRBJ2-7,NA,15,CASSQDLRPAYEQYF,TGCGCCAGCAGCCAAGATCTTCGGCCAGCCTACGAGCAGTACTTC
many,TRBV20-1,TRBJ2-7,NA,14,CSAISGLRPYEQYF,TGCAGTGCTATTTCGGGGCTCAGGCCCTACGAGCAGTACTTC
many,TRBV5-1,TRBJ2-2,NA,16,CASSLRARLNTGELFF,TGCGCCAGCAGCTTGCGAGCCAGGCTGAACACCGGGGAGCTGTTTTTT
many,TRBV7-9,TRBJ2-7,NA,14,CASSFWTEFDEQYF,TGTGCCAGCAGCTTCTGGACTGAGTTTGACGAGCAGTACTTC
few,TRBV28,TRBJ2-3,TRBD2,16,CASSGREAGDLDTQYF,TGTGCCAGCAGTGGCCGAGAAGCGGGAGATTTAGATACGCAGTATTTT
NA,TRBV6-2/TRBV6-3,TRBJ2-4,NA,16,CASSPGPPRAKNIQYF,TGTGCCAGCAGCCCCGGACCCCCCAGGGCCAAAAACATTCAGTACTTC
NA,TRBV4-3,TRBJ2-2,NA,15,CASSQDRWGPGELFF,TGCGCCAGCAGCCAAGATCGTTGGGGGCCCGGGGAGCTGTTTTTT
many,TRBV20-1,TRBJ2-7,TRBD2,14,CSAGGLANTGEQYF,TGCAGTGCCGGGGGACTAGCGAATACGGGGGAGCAGTACTTC
NA,TRBV25-1,TRBJ1-6,NA,13,CASRKEGNSTLHF,TGTGCCAGCAGAAAGGAGGGTAATTCGACCCTCCACTTT
many,TRBV20-1,TRBJ2-7,NA,11,CSARPLYEQYF,TGCAGTGCTAGACCACTCTACGAGCAGTACTTC